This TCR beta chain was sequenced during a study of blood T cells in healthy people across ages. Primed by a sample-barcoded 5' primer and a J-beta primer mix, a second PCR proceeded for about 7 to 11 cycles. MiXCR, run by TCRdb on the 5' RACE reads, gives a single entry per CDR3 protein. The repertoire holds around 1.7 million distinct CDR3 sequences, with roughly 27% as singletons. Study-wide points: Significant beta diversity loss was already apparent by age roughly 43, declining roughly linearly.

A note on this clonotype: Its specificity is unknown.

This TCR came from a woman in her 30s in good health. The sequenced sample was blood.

CDR3 DNA sequence: TGTGCCAGCAGCCAACAAGATGGGGGAGGGCCGAACACTGAAGCTTTCTTT. Its protein product is CASSQQDGGGPNTEAFF. V usage is TRBV4-2 and J usage is TRBJ1-1; perhaps TRBD1 as D (5 bases). In germline, CDR1 is LGHNA, CDR2 YNFKEQ. V was clipped by 2 bases and J by 1 base, with 17 bases between them. The CDR3 extends over 17 amino acids.